Shown below are 9 T cell receptor beta chains from a single sample sequenced in a study of blood T cells in healthy people across ages. A sample-barcoded 5' primer and a J-beta primer mix were used in a second PCR of roughly 6 to 12 cycles. TCRdb re-derived calls from the 5' RACE reads in MiXCR, one entry per CDR3 protein. This sample carries roughly 800,000 distinct CDR3 sequences, 35% to 40% of them seen once, and the ten largest clones take under 15%. Sequencing was carried out using blood. These receptors came from a man aged 18 to 29 in good health.

The chain carries TRBV2 and TRBJ2-7, with TRBD1 matching 10 bases. The CDR3 is 15 residues long. V shed 2 bases and J 2 bases; nucleotides not matched to a gene: 3. Germline CDR1 reads SNHLY; CDR2 reads FYNNEI. The CDR3 nucleotides are TGTGCCAGCAGTGAACCGGGACAGGGGACCTACGAGCAGTACTTC. It yields the protein CASSEPGQGTYEQYF.

The sample holds many counts of this clonotype. J is TRBJ1-1 and V is TRBV12-3 or TRBV12-4, with D hard to call. The ends were cut back, 5 bases at V and 3 bases at J, with 10 bases in the middle. The CDR3 loop spans 13 amino acids. For the CDR3, the DNA is TGTGCCAGCAGTCCCCGCGGATACACTGAAGCTTTCTTT. Translation gives CASSPRGYTEAFF.

The chain has TRBV20-1 and TRBJ2-7, with 7 positions matching TRBD2. After removal of 6 bases from V and 4 bases from J, the junction contained 3 bases not matched to a gene. Per germline, CDR1 DFQATT and CDR2 SNEGSKA (reference sequence). The CDR3 is 11 amino acids. CDR3 protein: CSARLAYEQYF. The CDR3 DNA sequence: TGCAGTGCCAGACTAGCTTACGAGCAGTACTTC.

This clonotype occurred a few times. The chain recombines TRBV5-1 with TRBJ1-1; 8 bases are a match to TRBD1. This CDR3 has 14 residues. Trimming at V came to 0 bases and at J to 3 bases, leaving 1 base not matched to a gene. Germline V gene lookup returns CDR1 SGHRS and CDR2 YFSETQ. The CDR3 nucleotides read TGCGCCAGCAGCTTGGGACAGGGGTACACTGAAGCTTTCTTT. Protein product: CASSLGQGYTEAFF.

In this sample, this clonotype turned up a few times. The genes are TRBV5-5 and TRBJ1-2, with 11 bases fitting TRBD1. Germline loops: CDR1 SGHKS, CDR2 YYEKEE (reference sequence). The trim removed 4 bases at V and 3 bases at J, leaving 2 bases unmatched. The CDR3 is 14 amino acids. The CDR3 DNA reads TGTGCCAGCAGCCGGGGACAGGGGGACTATGGCTACACCTTC. It encodes CASSRGQGDYGYTF.

The V call is TRBV5-1, the J call TRBJ2-5; 8 positions match TRBD2. V trimming: 7 bases; J trimming: 11 bases; junction bases outside the gene matches: 13. This CDR3 spans 13 amino acids. CDR1 and CDR2 from the germline V gene are SGHRS and YFSETQ. The CDR3 spells CASGSGGGNEQYF. Written as DNA, the CDR3 is TGCGCCAGCGGGTCAGGCGGGGGGAATGAGCAGTACTTC.

At least ten counts were recorded for this clonotype. This chain joins TRBV12-3 or TRBV12-4 and TRBJ2-1, with D possibly TRBD1 on 6 matching bases. This CDR3 region has 12 residues. With 7 bases removed from V and 14 bases from J, the gap between germline ends came to 18 bases. The CDR3 DNA reads TGTGCCAGCACTTACGGCGTGGGGGCTGAGTTCTTC. Residues: CASTYGVGAEFF.

This rearrangement joins TRBV30 to TRBJ1-5; TRBD1 aligns across 8 bases. The V segment lost 0 bases and the J segment 6 bases; nucleotides outside the gene matches: 10. The length of the CDR3 is 16 residues. Germline CDR1 reads GTSNPN; CDR2 reads SVGIG (reference sequence). CDR3 sequence: CAWSVRTGRSGQPQHF. The CDR3 bases are TGTGCCTGGAGTGTACGGACAGGGCGGAGTGGTCAGCCCCAGCATTTT.

This clonotype has a handful of counts. The chain joins TRBV5-1 to TRBJ2-1, with D unresolved. The CDR3 has 13 residues. The germline V gene encodes CDR1 SGHRS and CDR2 YFSETQ. Deletions cut 9 bases from V and 10 bases from J, with 20 bases between. The CDR3 reads CATSLSGAPEQFF. The CDR3 nucleotides read TGCGCCACTTCGTTGTCTGGTGCTCCCGAGCAGTTCTTC. The full variable domain, its missing parts supplied by reference TRBV5-1 and TRBJ2-1, is KAGVTQTPRYLIKTRGQQVTLSCSPISGHRSVSWYQQTPGQGLQFLFEYFSETQRNKGNFPGRFSGRQFSNSRSEMNVSTLELGDSALYLCATSLSGAPEQFFGPGTRLTVL.